This entry features one T cell receptor (beta chain) sequence. One end of the junction does not line up with germline, which may come from a read error. This sample is part of a study of cytomegalovirus exposure and HLA in healthy donors. The study ran its PCR with 60 Vbeta and 13 Jbeta primers. Method: immunoSEQ multiplex PCR; TCRdb's copy keeps in-frame clones and lacks some. The sample records fewer than 180,000 clones, 79% being singletons. The CDR3 has 14 amino acids. The germline V gene encodes CDR1 SEHNR and CDR2 FQNEAQ (reference sequence). The clonotype was recovered from a human donor in good health. The sequenced sample was PBMCs. V and J are TRBV7-9 and TRBJ1-1; the D gene is possibly TRBD1 (6 bases). The CDR3 protein is CSSSSSQGRAEAFF. The CDR3 DNA is TGTTCCAGCAGCTCCTCCCAGGGGAGGGCTGAAGCTTTCTTT.